The 13 T cell receptor beta chains below were found in one sample sequenced in a study of cytomegalovirus exposure and HLA in healthy donors. Researchers ran the PCR with 60 Vbeta and 13 Jbeta primers. Here immunoSEQ multiplex PCR was the method, and the copy in TCRdb shows in-frame clones only, minus some. This sample has approximately 150,000 clones; more than 60% occur once, and the top ten carry 10%. Material: PBMCs. The origin of the receptors is a man aged 25 to 40 in good health and CMV-seropositive.

The J gene is TRBJ2-7, the V gene TRBV30; TRBD2 matches 7 bases. Germline loops: CDR1 GTSNPN, CDR2 SVGIG (reference sequence). CDR3 length equals 13 residues. V lost 4 bases to trimming and J lost 6 bases; unmatched junction nucleotides: 9. This CDR3 is CAWTLAGVGEQYF. In DNA, the CDR3 is TGTGCCTGGACCTTGGCGGGGGTAGGCGAGCAGTACTTC.

The V call is TRBV4-1, the J call TRBJ2-3; unclear D gene. V lost 3 bases, J lost 3 bases, and 7 bases lay in between. The CDR3 sequence is 13 residues long. Germline loops: CDR1 MGHRA, CDR2 YSYEKL. The CDR3 nucleotides read TGCGCCAGCAGCCAGTCAGCGACAGATACGCAGTATTTT. It is translated as CASSQSATDTQYF.

V usage is TRBV15 and J usage is TRBJ2-3; TRBD1 aligns across 7 bases. This CDR3 has 17 amino acids. With 3 bases clipped from V and 2 bases from J, the junction kept 11 bases outside the gene matches. Germline CDR1 LNHNV, CDR2 YYDKDF (reference sequence). The CDR3 nucleotides are TGTGCCACCAGCAGCCAACCGGGACAGCTGATCACAGATACGCAGTATTTT. Protein product: CATSSQPGQLITDTQYF. The whole variable domain, filled in from reference TRBV15 and TRBJ2-3, reads DAMVIQNPRYQVTQFGKPVTLSCSQTLNHNVMYWYQQKSSQAPKLLFHYYDKDFNNEADTPDNFQSRRPNTSFCFLDIRSPGLGDTAMYLCATSSQPGQLITDTQYFGPGTRLTVL.

V is TRBV7-2 and J is TRBJ1-3, with D perhaps matching TRBD1 (6 bases). The CDR3 length is 14 residues. The V end was cut by 1 base, the J end by 4 bases, with 8 bases between. CDR1 SGHTA and CDR2 FQGNSA come from the germline V gene. In nucleotides, the CDR3 is TGTGCCAGCAGCTTAGGACAGGTGGGAAACACCATATATTTT. Residues: CASSLGQVGNTIYF.

The gene calls are TRBV7-3 and TRBJ2-1, with 10 bases that match TRBD1. J was trimmed by 7 bases and V by 8 bases; bases with no gene match: 8. Germline V gives CDR1 SGHTA, CDR2 FQGTGA. The CDR3 totals 14 residues. CDR3 DNA sequence: TGTGCCAGCGCGCGGGACAGGGGTTATAATGAGCAGTTCTTC. This sequence encodes CASARDRGYNEQFF.

V gene TRBV2 combines with J gene TRBJ2-2; 10 positions match TRBD1. Germline trimming cut 3 bases from V and 7 bases from J; bases unmatched to any gene: 5. Germline V gene data show CDR1 as SNHLY and CDR2 as FYNNEI. The CDR3 is 15 amino acids. The DNA for the CDR3 is TGTGCCAGCAGTGACGACAGGGGGCGCAACGGGGAGCTGTTTTTT. Residues: CASSDDRGRNGELFF.

The rearrangement links TRBV28 to TRBJ2-2, with 12 bases matching TRBD1. This CDR3 comprises 17 residues. J gave up 3 bases and V 3 bases, and 5 bases lay outside the gene matches. Germline assignment: CDR1 MDHEN and CDR2 SYDVKM. CDR3 in DNA: TGTGCCAGCAGTTTGGGACAGGGGGCGACGGACACCGGGGAGCTGTTTTTT. It is translated as CASSLGQGATDTGELFF.

The chain couples TRBV2 to TRBJ2-3; D is perhaps TRBD2 (6 bases). V dropped 7 bases and J dropped 4 bases, with 15 bases sitting between them. The CDR3 contains 14 residues. The germline CDR1 and CDR2 sequences are SNHLY and FYNNEI. CDR3 coding DNA: TGTGCCAGCATCCTGCCGGGGGTGTCAGATACGCAGTATTTT. This encodes CASILPGVSDTQYF. The full variable domain, with the rest looked up from reference TRBV2 and TRBJ2-3, is EPEVTQTPSHQVTQMGQEVILRCVPISNHLYFYWYRQILGQKVEFLVSFYNNEISEKSEIFDDQFSVERPDGSNFTLKIRSTKLEDSAMYFCASILPGVSDTQYFGPGTRLTVL.

CDR3 amino acids: CASSRGQGVNTEAFF. In DNA, the CDR3 is TGTGCCAGCAGCCGAGGACAGGGAGTGAACACTGAAGCTTTCTTT. The gene calls are TRBV11-2 and TRBJ1-1; 8 bases fit TRBD1. CDR3 length: 15 amino acids. Losses at the gene ends were 5 bases for V and 0 bases for J; bases not matched to a gene: 5. CDR1 SGHAT and CDR2 FQNNGV come from the germline V gene. Full variable domain (rest looked up from reference TRBV11-2 and TRBJ1-1): EAGVAQSPRYKIIEKRQSVAFWCNPISGHATLYWYQQILGQGPKLLIQFQNNGVVDDSQLPKDRFSAERLKGVDSTLKIQPAKLEDSAVYLCASSRGQGVNTEAFFGQGTRLTVV.

The chain carries TRBV27 and TRBJ2-7; D uncertain. Trimming shortened V by 6 bases and J by 3 bases, and 9 bases separated the two germline ends. The V gene's germline CDR1 is MNHEY and CDR2 SMNVEV (reference sequence). The CDR3 length is 12 residues. CDR3 protein: CASRGSNYEQYF. CDR3 sequence (DNA): TGTGCCAGCAGGGGCAGTAACTACGAGCAGTACTTC.

A few counts support this clone. The chain joins TRBV6-5 to TRBJ2-5; tentative D call: TRBD1 (5 bases). The end of the DNA is better explained by TRBJ2-7, so the J call may be wrong. CDR1 and CDR2 (germline): MNHEY, SVGAGI. The CDR3 loop spans 11 amino acids. The CDR3 spells CASGRGSEQYF. CDR3 DNA sequence: TGTGCCAGCGGAAGGGGATCCGAGCAGTACTTC.

The V and J genes are TRBV18 and TRBJ2-7, with 9 bases identical to TRBD1. The length of the CDR3 is 14 residues. J lost 7 bases, V lost 6 bases, and 10 bases had no gene match. Per germline, CDR1 KGHSH and CDR2 LQKENI. In DNA, the CDR3 is TGTGCCAGCTCCCCCAGGGACAGGGCGGAGGAGCAGTACTTC. Its protein product is CASSPRDRAEEQYF.

The chain recombines TRBV6-6 with TRBJ2-7; 7 bases align to TRBD2. Germline V gene lookup returns CDR1 MNHNY and CDR2 SVGAGI (reference sequence). V lost 5 bases to trimming and J lost 0 bases; unmatched junction nucleotides: 7. The CDR3 has 15 residues. The DNA for the CDR3 is TGTGCCAGCAGTGCAGCGGGGAGGAGCTCCTACGAGCAGTACTTC. This gives the protein CASSAAGRSSYEQYF.